The rows below give T cell receptor beta chains drawn from one sample of a study of blood T cell repertoires in COVID-19. The assay was immunoSEQ multiplex PCR, and TCRdb's table has in-frame clones only and misses some. Of approximately 470,000 clones in the sample, about nine tenths were seen once. Input material: PBMCs or T cells enriched from blood (not recorded which). The receptors were sampled from a woman aged 18-29 years who had recovered from COVID-19. Both conserved end residues are part of each CDR3. A D gene is named only where the DNA matches it firmly. Expanded clones are given a class, and other clones once, few, many or no size at all.

v_call,clone_size,j_call,d_call,cdr3_length,cdr3_nt,cdr3_aa
TRBV24-1,-,TRBJ2-5,TRBD2,15,TGTGCCACCAGTGACCCCCGGGGGGGATCAGAGACCCAGTACTTC,CATSDPRGGSETQYF
TRBV7-2,-,TRBJ2-7,-,19,TGTGCCAGCAGCCTCTCCGGAAGCTTTCTGACGGGTTATTACTACGAGCAGTACTTC,CASSLSGSFLTGYYYEQYF
TRBV28,-,TRBJ1-5,-,15,TGTGCCAGCAGTACCAACAGGGACCCAAATCAGCCCCAGCATTTT,CASSTNRDPNQPQHF
TRBV19,-,TRBJ2-2,-,13,TGTGCCAGTAGTATTTTAGCCACCGGGGAGCTGTTTTTT,CASSILATGELFF
TRBV5-5,-,TRBJ1-4,-,13,TGTGCCAGCAGCTTGGAGCGGGGCGAAAAACTGTTTTTT,CASSLERGEKLFF
TRBV7-2,-,TRBJ1-3,-,12,TGTGCCAGCAGCTCCCTGGCGGGCACCATATATTTT,CASSSLAGTIYF
TRBV5-1,-,TRBJ2-5,-,16,TGCGCCAGCAGCCAACAGACTAGAACCGGCACGGAGACCCAGTACTTC,CASSQQTRTGTETQYF
TRBV21-1,-,TRBJ1-5,-,17,TGTGCCAGCAGCAAAGGCCCACAGCTTAATAGCAATCAGCCCCAGCATTTT,CASSKGPQLNSNQPQHF
TRBV19,few,TRBJ1-3,TRBD1,15,TGTGCCAGTAGTGCCCAGGGGGGAACCGGAAACACCATATATTTT,CASSAQGGTGNTIYF
TRBV10-2,-,TRBJ1-1,-,13,TGCGCCAGCAGCGTGGGGAGGGACACTGAAGCTTTCTTT,CASSVGRDTEAFF
TRBV7-9,-,TRBJ2-1,TRBD2,15,TGTGCCAGCATTCCACCGGGACTAGCGTCGGATGAGCAGTTCTTC,CASIPPGLASDEQFF
TRBV30,-,TRBJ2-7,TRBD1,13,TGTGCCTACGGACGGGACAGGAACTACGAGCAGTACTTC,CAYGRDRNYEQYF
TRBV7-9,-,TRBJ2-4,TRBD1,15,TGTGCCAGCAGCTCCTCCACAGGGGGCTTGGACATTCAGTACTTC,CASSSSTGGLDIQYF
TRBV11-3,-,TRBJ2-3,TRBD1,15,TGTGCCAGCAGCTCCCGACAGGGAAGCACAGATACGCAGTATTTT,CASSSRQGSTDTQYF
TRBV5-1,-,TRBJ2-2,-,15,TGCGCCAGCAGGGCTGGCAGTGCGAACACCGGGGAGCTGTTTTTT,CASRAGSANTGELFF
TRBV19,once,TRBJ2-3,-,13,TGTGCCAGTAGTATAAAGGAGCGAGGTACGCAGTATTTT,CASSIKERGTQYF
TRBV5-1,-,TRBJ1-1,-,16,TGCGCCAGCAGCTTGGGACCCAGGGCTATGAACACTGAAGCTTTCTTT,CASSLGPRAMNTEAFF
TRBV27,-,TRBJ2-2,-,14,TGTGCCAGCAGTTTATTGGGGGCCACCGGGGAGCTGTTTTTT,CASSLLGATGELFF
TRBV7-2,-,TRBJ2-3,TRBD1,15,TGTGCCAGCATGTCAGACAGGGCCCGCACAGATACGCAGTATTTT,CASMSDRARTDTQYF
TRBV15,-,TRBJ1-2,TRBD1,14,TGTGCCACCACCAGGGACAGAGCTAACTATGGCTACACCTTC,CATTRDRANYGYTF
TRBV3-1/TRBV3-2,-,TRBJ2-5,TRBD1,13,TGTGCCAGCAGCCGCACAGGGGTGGAGACCCAGTACTTC,CASSRTGVETQYF
TRBV7-2,-,TRBJ1-4,-,16,TGTGCCAGCAGCTTAGCGGGTACAGGGATTGGGGAAAAACTGTTTTTT,CASSLAGTGIGEKLFF
TRBV11-2,-,TRBJ2-2,TRBD2,16,TGTGCCAGCAGCTTGGTTGCGGGGGGGAACACCGGGGAGCTGTTTTTT,CASSLVAGGNTGELFF
TRBV9,-,TRBJ2-2,-,13,TGTGCCAGCAGCGCCTATATCGCCGGGGAGCTGTTTTTT,CASSAYIAGELFF
TRBV11-2,-,TRBJ2-1,-,16,TGTGCCAGCAGTAGAGCTCGGACGGAGGGCGGGGATGAGCAGTTCTTC,CASSRARTEGGDEQFF
TRBV28,-,TRBJ1-1,-,14,TGTGCCAGCAGTCCAACAGGCCCGAACACTGAAGCTTTCTTT,CASSPTGPNTEAFF
TRBV4-2,-,TRBJ1-1,-,14,TGTGCCAGCAGCCCAACACGTCAGGGGACTGAAGCTTTCTTT,CASSPTRQGTEAFF
TRBV7-8,once,TRBJ1-1,TRBD1,18,TGTGCCAGCACCCTACTTTCGGGACAGGGGGCGGAGAACACTGAAGCTTTCTTT,CASTLLSGQGAENTEAFF
TRBV6-5,-,TRBJ2-7,TRBD1,16,TGTGCCAGCAGTTCCCTGGGGGACAGAAGAGTCTACGAGCAGTACTTC,CASSSLGDRRVYEQYF
TRBV11-1,-,TRBJ2-6,-,15,TGTGCCAGCAGCCCGGTAAGCTCTGGGGCCAACGTCCTGACTTTC,CASSPVSSGANVLTF
TRBV5-5,-,TRBJ2-7,TRBD2,18,TGTGCCAGCAGCCCGGGGGGGGGCCTTGGGATGAGCTCCTACGAGCAGTACTTC,CASSPGGGLGMSSYEQYF
TRBV9,-,TRBJ1-2,TRBD1,16,TGTGCCAGCAGCGGGACAGGGAGTGAGGGCAACTATGGCTACACCTTC,CASSGTGSEGNYGYTF
TRBV4-1,-,TRBJ1-2,TRBD1,15,TGCGCCAGCCATAGTCCGGGACAGGGGATCTATGGCTACACCTTC,CASHSPGQGIYGYTF
TRBV7-3,-,TRBJ1-3,TRBD1,17,TGTGCCAGCAGCTTATACGGACAGGGGGCTCCTGGAAACACCATATATTTT,CASSLYGQGAPGNTIYF
TRBV4-1,-,TRBJ1-5,-,13,TGCGCCAGCAGCCAAGACTCTTCGGAGCCCCAGCATTTT,CASSQDSSEPQHF
TRBV11-2,-,TRBJ2-3,-,18,TGTGCCAGCAGCCCAAACATTGGGACTGGGGTTGACGCAGATACGCAGTATTTT,CASSPNIGTGVDADTQYF
TRBV30,few,TRBJ1-6,-,11,TGTGCCTGGAATTTACGGTCACCCCTCCACTTT,CAWNLRSPLHF
TRBV3-1/TRBV3-2,-,TRBJ1-2,TRBD1,16,TGTGCCAGCAGCCAACACCACACAGGGGAAAGCTATGGCTACACCTTC,CASSQHHTGESYGYTF
TRBV2,-,TRBJ2-2,-,14,TGTGCCAGCAGTGAAAGTCATGAGGACGGGGAGCTGTTTTTT,CASSESHEDGELFF
TRBV12-5,once,TRBJ1-2,-,14,TGTGCTAGTGGCCAAGCCGTAGGCGGCTATGGCTACACCTTC,CASGQAVGGYGYTF
TRBV7-2,-,TRBJ2-5,TRBD2,14,TGTGCCAGCACCCTCAGGACTAGCGGGGAGACCCAGTACTTC,CASTLRTSGETQYF